Shown below are 9 T cell receptor beta chains from a single sample sequenced in a study of somatic mutations in cytotoxic T cells in rheumatoid arthritis (dated by TCRdb to 2016 to 2017). Receptor libraries were prepared by the immunoSEQ multiplex PCR assay. TCRdb obtained this table from immuneACCESS and retained in-frame rearrangements with V and J assigned. These tables miss some clones; where compared with another copy, unresolved V genes account for less than half of the shortfall, and the remainder is unexplained. The sample profile shows 15,000 or so clones; 70% to 80% of them were found once. The ten largest clones represent about 12% of the sample. Sequences were obtained from CD8+ T cells sorted from blood. These receptors all come from an adult with rheumatoid arthritis.

In DNA, the CDR3 is TGTGCCAGCAGCTTAGCGCGGGCCTTTGCGGGGGGGGATACGCAGTATTTT. Translated: CASSLARAFAGGDTQYF. The gene calls are TRBV7-9 and TRBJ2-3; 9 bases map to TRBD2. The junction had 10 bases not matched to a gene; V was cut back by 0 bases and J by 6 bases. Germline CDR1 and CDR2: SEHNR and FQNEAQ (reference sequence). The CDR3 is made up of 17 amino acids.

V usage is TRBV27 and J usage is TRBJ1-4; 7 positions agree with TRBD1. The trim removed 6 bases at V and 6 bases at J, leaving 10 bases unmatched. This CDR3 has 15 amino acids. The germline CDR1 and CDR2 sequences are MNHEY and SMNVEV (reference sequence). CDR3 nucleotides: TGTGCCAGCAGCCAGACCCCAGGGGGATATGAAAAACTGTTTTTT. The encoded protein is CASSQTPGGYEKLFF.

The chain employs TRBV27 and TRBJ2-1; TRBD2 aligns across 15 bases. CDR1 and CDR2 (germline): MNHEY, SMNVEV (reference sequence). The CDR3 extends over 16 amino acids. V dropped 2 bases and J dropped 6; count of bases not matched to a gene: 2. The CDR3 region has the DNA TGTGCCAGCAGTTTAGGGACTAGCGGGGGGCTCAATGAGCAGTTCTTC. Translated, it gives CASSLGTSGGLNEQFF.

The V and J genes are TRBV6-6 and TRBJ2-5, with D possibly TRBD1 on 6 matching bases. The CDR3 is made up of 14 amino acids. Per the germline V gene, CDR1 is MNHNY and CDR2 is SVGAGI (reference sequence). V lost 10 bases to trimming and J lost 1 base, with 16 bases between them. The CDR3 sequence: CATIRDNSQETQYF. The CDR3 region has the DNA TGTGCCACAATCCGGGACAACTCCCAAGAGACCCAGTACTTC.

The chain links TRBV14 to TRBJ2-5; TRBD2 matches 7 bases. Germline V lookup: CDR1 SGHDN, CDR2 FVKESK. Trimming at V came to 2 bases and at J to 5 bases, leaving 11 bases not matched to a gene. The CDR3 has 16 amino acids. CDR3 DNA: TGTGCCAGCAGCCAAAGCGGCCGGCGGGGAGGGGAGACCCAGTACTTC. Its translation is CASSQSGRRGGETQYF.

The chain combines TRBV9 with TRBJ2-3; no definite D call. CDR1 SGDLS and CDR2 YYNGEE come from the germline V gene. This CDR3 comprises 15 residues. V lost 4 bases, J lost 0 bases, and 12 bases lay in between. This chain's CDR3 is CASSPSAGSTDTQYF. Written as DNA, the CDR3 is TGTGCCAGCAGCCCCTCTGCCGGGAGCACAGATACGCAGTATTTT. Combining the CDR3 with reference TRBV9 and TRBJ2-3 gives the whole variable domain DSGVTQTPKHLITATGQRVTLRCSPRSGDLSVYWYQQSLDQGLQFLIQYYNGEERAKGNILERFSAQQFPDLHSELNLSSLELGDSALYFCASSPSAGSTDTQYFGPGTRLTVL.

The V and J genes are TRBV28 and TRBJ2-7, with a weak D call TRBD2 (7 bases). Germline assignment: CDR1 MDHEN and CDR2 SYDVKM. V shed 3 bases and J shed 6 bases, with 12 bases lying between them. This CDR3 has 13 amino acids. The DNA for the CDR3 is TGTGCCAGCAGTTTTCGCGGGGGCGGCGAGCAGTACGTC. It translates to CASSFRGGGEQYV.

V usage is TRBV7-9 and J usage is TRBJ1-4; TRBD1 agrees at 7 bases. In germline, CDR1 is SEHNR, CDR2 FQNEAQ (reference sequence). The CDR3 runs 16 residues. V gave up 4 bases and J gave up 6 bases; unmatched junction bases: 11. The CDR3 DNA sequence: TGTGCCAGCAGCTCGAAGACAGGGCTTCTCCATGAAAAACTGTTTTTT. Translation: CASSSKTGLLHEKLFF.

This clone was detected only once. The DNA of the CDR3 is TGTGCCAGCAGCCTCCAGCCTAATAAAGAGACCCAGTACTTC. Its protein product is CASSLQPNKETQYF. The chain combines TRBV5-5 with TRBJ2-5; D is ambiguous. Trimming removed 4 bases at V and 3 bases at J, with 13 bases between. Germline CDR1 SGHKS, CDR2 YYEKEE (reference sequence). This CDR3 spans 14 amino acids.